Included here is one TCR beta chain sequence, with context. MiXCR, applied by TCRdb to the RT-PCR reads, yields one record per CDR3 protein. This sample has hundreds of thousands of distinct CDR3 sequences; 14% occur once, and the top ten carry 7.5% to 8%. The data are from a study of response to subunit inactivated influenza vaccine. The sequence was obtained from a man aged 50 to 59 who received an inactivated influenza vaccine. The sequenced sample was PBMCs from blood, obtained less than 15 days before vaccination.

CDR3 protein: CSALGVGQETQYF. The DNA for the CDR3 is TGCAGTGCACTGGGGGTAGGACAAGAGACCCAGTACTTC. This chain uses TRBV20-1 with TRBJ2-5, with D perhaps matching TRBD1 or TRBD2 (5 bases each). Germline values: CDR1 DFQATT, CDR2 SNEGSKA (reference sequence). The CDR3 is 13 residues long. The ends were cut back, 6 bases at V and 2 bases at J, with 13 bases in the middle.